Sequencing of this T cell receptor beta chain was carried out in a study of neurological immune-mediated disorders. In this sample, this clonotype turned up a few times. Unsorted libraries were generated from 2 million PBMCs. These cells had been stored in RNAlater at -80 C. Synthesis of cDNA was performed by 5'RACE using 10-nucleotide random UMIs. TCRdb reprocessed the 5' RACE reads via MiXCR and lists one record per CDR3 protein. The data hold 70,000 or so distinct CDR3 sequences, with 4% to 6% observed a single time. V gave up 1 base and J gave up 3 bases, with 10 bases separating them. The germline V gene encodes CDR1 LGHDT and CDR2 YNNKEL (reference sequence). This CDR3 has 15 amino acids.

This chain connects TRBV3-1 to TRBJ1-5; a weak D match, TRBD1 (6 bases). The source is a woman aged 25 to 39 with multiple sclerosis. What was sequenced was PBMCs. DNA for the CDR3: TGTGCCAGCAGCCAAGGCGACAGGCCCAATCAGCCCCAGCATTTT. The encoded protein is CASSQGDRPNQPQHF. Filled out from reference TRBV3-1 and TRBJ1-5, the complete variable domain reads DTAVSQTPKYLVTQMGNDKSIKCEQNLGHDTMYWYKQDSKKFLKIMFSYNNKELIINETVPNRFSPKSPDKAHLNLHINSLELGDSAVYFCASSQGDRPNQPQHFGDGTRLSIL.